This TCR beta chain was sequenced in a study of T cell responses to AZD1222 COVID-19 vaccine. As concerns this clone: Its target is unknown.

Study-level findings and limits: Repertoire sampling was restricted to post-peak T cell response timepoints. Donors, mostly white British, included more females; clonal diversity was possibly underestimated. Elevations in Spike-specific TCR breadth and depth followed administration of two AZD1222 doses.

The junction had 8 bases not matched to a gene; V was cut back by 3 bases and J by 0 bases. Germline V gene data show CDR1 as MNHEY and CDR2 as SMNVEV (reference sequence). The CDR3 covers 16 residues. Generated by immunoSEQ multiplex PCR, the TCRdb table keeps only in-frame clones and is missing some. The sample yields approximately 120,000 clones, over 75% seen once. The gene calls are TRBV27 and TRBJ2-7, with 7 bases identical to TRBD2. This sequence was found in an adult in good health. The sequences come from peripheral blood, collected on day 0 of AZD1222 vaccination. The CDR3 sequence: CASSLYRGVSSYEQYF. DNA of the CDR3: TGTGCCAGCAGTTTGTATCGGGGGGTGAGCTCCTACGAGCAGTACTTC.